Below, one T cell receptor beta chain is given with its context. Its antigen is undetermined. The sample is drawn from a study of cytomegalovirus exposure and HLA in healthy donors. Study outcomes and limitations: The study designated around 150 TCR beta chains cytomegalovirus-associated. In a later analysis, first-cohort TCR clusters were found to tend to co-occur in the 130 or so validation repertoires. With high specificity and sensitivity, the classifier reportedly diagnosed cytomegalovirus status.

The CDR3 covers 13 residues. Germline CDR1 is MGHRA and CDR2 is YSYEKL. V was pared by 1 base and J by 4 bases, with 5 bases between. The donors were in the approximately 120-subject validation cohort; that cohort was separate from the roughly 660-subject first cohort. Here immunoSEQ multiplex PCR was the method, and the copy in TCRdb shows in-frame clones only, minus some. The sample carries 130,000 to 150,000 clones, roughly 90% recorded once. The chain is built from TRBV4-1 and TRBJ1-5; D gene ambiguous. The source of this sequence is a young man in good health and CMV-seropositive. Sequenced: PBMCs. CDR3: CASSQVVNQPQHF. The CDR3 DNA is TGCGCCAGCAGCCAAGTCGTGAATCAGCCCCAGCATTTT.